What follows are 4 T cell receptor beta chains derived from one specimen sequenced in a study of blood T cell repertoires in COVID-19. Profiled with immunoSEQ multiplex PCR; TCRdb holds only in-frame clones, not every one. Found here are a few hundred thousand clones, nearly 90% of them singletons; the top ten hold 1.4% to 1.5%. The material sequenced was PBMCs or T cells enriched from blood (not recorded which). The receptor set was obtained from a woman younger than 35 who had been exposed to COVID-19.

Here the CDR3 DNA reads TGTGCCACCCTTTACGGGAGCTCTGGAAACACCATATATTTT. Its protein product is CATLYGSSGNTIYF. The rearrangement links TRBV6-5 to TRBJ1-3; D is undetermined. V dropped 10 bases and J dropped 0 bases, with 13 bases sitting between them. The CDR3 sequence is 14 residues long. Germline V gene data show CDR1 as MNHEY and CDR2 as SVGAGI.

V and J are TRBV24-1 and TRBJ1-6; possibly TRBD1 for D (6 bases). The germline V gene encodes CDR1 KGHDR and CDR2 SFDVKD. Trimming pared 4 bases from V and 9 bases from J, leaving 15 bases between. This CDR3 is built from 15 residues. This chain's CDR3 is CATSEETGQGSPLHF. The CDR3 nucleotides are TGTGCCACCAGTGAAGAAACAGGGCAGGGTTCACCCCTCCACTTT.

The rearrangement joins TRBV5-1 to TRBJ2-5; no clear D gene. Looked up from germline, CDR1 is SGHRS and CDR2 is YFSETQ. There are 12 residues in the CDR3. Trimming pared 4 bases from V and 9 bases from J, leaving 13 bases between. The CDR3 region is CASSPLVEPQYF. The DNA of the CDR3 is TGCGCCAGCAGCCCCCTGGTCGAGCCCCAGTACTTC. The full variable domain, its missing parts supplied by reference TRBV5-1 and TRBJ2-5, is KAGVTQTPRYLIKTRGQQVTLSCSPISGHRSVSWYQQTPGQGLQFLFEYFSETQRNKGNFPGRFSGRQFSNSRSEMNVSTLELGDSALYLCASSPLVEPQYFGPGTRLLVL.

The V call is TRBV15, the J call TRBJ1-5; D ambiguous. V lost 6 bases to trimming and J lost 5 bases, with 14 bases between them. Germline-derived CDR1 and CDR2 are LNHNV and YYDKDF (reference sequence). There are 14 residues in the CDR3. CDR3 sequence reads: CATRWGGSDQPQHF. The CDR3 coding sequence is TGTGCCACCAGGTGGGGAGGGTCCGATCAGCCCCAGCATTTT.